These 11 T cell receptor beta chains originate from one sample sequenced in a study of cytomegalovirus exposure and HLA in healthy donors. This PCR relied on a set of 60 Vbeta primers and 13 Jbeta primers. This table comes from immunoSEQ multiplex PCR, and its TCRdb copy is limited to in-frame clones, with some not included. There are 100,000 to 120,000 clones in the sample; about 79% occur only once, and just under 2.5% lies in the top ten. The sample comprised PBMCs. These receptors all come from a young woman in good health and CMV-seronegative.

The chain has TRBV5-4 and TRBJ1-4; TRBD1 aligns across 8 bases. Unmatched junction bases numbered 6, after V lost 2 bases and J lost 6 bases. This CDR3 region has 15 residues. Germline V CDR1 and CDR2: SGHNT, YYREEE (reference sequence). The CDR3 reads CASSLRTGGDEKLFF. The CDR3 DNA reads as TGTGCCAGCAGCTTAAGAACAGGGGGAGATGAAAAACTGTTTTTT.

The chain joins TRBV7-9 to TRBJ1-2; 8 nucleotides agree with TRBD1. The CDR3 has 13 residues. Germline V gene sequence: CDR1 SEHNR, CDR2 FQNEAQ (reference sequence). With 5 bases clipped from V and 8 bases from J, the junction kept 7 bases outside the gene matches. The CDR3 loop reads CASSIAGGLGYTF. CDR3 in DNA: TGTGCCAGCAGCATCGCAGGGGGCTTGGGCTACACCTTC.

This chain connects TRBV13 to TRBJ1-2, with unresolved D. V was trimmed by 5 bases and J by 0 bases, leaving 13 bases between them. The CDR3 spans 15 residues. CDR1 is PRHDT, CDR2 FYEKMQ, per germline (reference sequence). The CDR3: CASSPQHPANYGYTF. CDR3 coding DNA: TGTGCCAGCAGCCCTCAACACCCAGCTAACTATGGCTACACCTTC.

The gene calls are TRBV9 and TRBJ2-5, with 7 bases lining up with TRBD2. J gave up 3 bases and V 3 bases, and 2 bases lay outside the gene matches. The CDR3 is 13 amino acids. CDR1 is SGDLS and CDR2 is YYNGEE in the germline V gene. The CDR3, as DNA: TGTGCCAGCAGCGGGCTAGCGGAAGAGACCCAGTACTTC. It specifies CASSGLAEETQYF. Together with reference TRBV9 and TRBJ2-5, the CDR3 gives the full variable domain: DSGVTQTPKHLITATGQRVTLRCSPRSGDLSVYWYQQSLDQGLQFLIQYYNGEERAKGNILERFSAQQFPDLHSELNLSSLELGDSALYFCASSGLAEETQYFGPGTRLLVL.

The CDR3 region has the DNA TGTGCCACCAGCAGAGATCATGGGACAGGGGCTCAGCCCCAGCATTTT. The encoded protein is CATSRDHGTGAQPQHF. The rearrangement joins TRBV15 to TRBJ1-5; 10 nucleotides align to TRBD1. Germline-derived CDR1 and CDR2 are LNHNV and YYDKDF (reference sequence). Unmatched junction bases numbered 5, after V lost 0 bases and J lost 6 bases. The CDR3 sequence is 16 residues long.

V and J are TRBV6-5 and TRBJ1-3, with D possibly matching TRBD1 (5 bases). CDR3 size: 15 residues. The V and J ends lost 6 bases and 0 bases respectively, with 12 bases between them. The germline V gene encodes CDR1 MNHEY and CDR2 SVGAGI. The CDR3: CASSRITGSGNTIYF. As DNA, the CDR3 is TGTGCCAGCAGCCGAATCACAGGCTCTGGAAACACCATATATTTT.

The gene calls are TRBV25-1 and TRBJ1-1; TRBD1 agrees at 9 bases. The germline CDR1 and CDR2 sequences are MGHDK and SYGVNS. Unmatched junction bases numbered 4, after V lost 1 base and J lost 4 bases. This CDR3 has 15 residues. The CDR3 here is CASSELGQGSTEAFF. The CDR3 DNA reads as TGTGCCAGCAGTGAATTGGGACAGGGAAGCACTGAAGCTTTCTTT.

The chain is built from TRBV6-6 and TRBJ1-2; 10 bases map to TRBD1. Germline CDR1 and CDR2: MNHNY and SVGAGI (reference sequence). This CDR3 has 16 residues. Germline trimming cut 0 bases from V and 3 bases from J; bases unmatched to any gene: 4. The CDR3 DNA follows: TGTGCCAGCAGTTACTCGGAGACAGGGGGCGACTATGGCTACACCTTC. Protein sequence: CASSYSETGGDYGYTF.

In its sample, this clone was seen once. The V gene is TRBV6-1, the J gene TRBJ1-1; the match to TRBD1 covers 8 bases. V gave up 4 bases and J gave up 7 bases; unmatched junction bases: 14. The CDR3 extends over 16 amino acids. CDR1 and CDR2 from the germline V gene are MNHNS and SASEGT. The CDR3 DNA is TGTGCCAGCAGTGCAACCGGGACAGGCGCCTGGGGTGAAGCTTTCTTT. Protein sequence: CASSATGTGAWGEAFF.

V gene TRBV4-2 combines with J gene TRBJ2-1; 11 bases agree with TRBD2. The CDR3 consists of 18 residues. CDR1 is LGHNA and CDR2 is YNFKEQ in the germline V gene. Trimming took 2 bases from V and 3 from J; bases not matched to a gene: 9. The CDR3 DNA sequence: TGTGCCAGCAGCCAAACGGGACTAGCGGCATTAAACTACAATGAGCAGTTCTTC. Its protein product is CASSQTGLAALNYNEQFF.

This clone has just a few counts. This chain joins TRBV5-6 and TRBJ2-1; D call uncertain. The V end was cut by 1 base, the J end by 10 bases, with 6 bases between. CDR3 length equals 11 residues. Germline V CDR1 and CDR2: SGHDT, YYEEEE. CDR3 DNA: TGTGCCAGCAGCTTGACAAAGGAGCAGTTCTTC. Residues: CASSLTKEQFF.